The TCR beta chain described here comes from a study of human T cells and chemical hapten exposure. Germline-derived CDR1 and CDR2 are SQVTM and ANQGSEA. The CDR3 consists of 12 residues. Regarding this clonotype: Its antigen is as yet unknown.

A single record per CDR3 protein comes from TCRdb applying MiXCR to the RACE reads. The sample has approximately 82,000 distinct CDR3 sequences; 10% are singletons. General study points: Relative to control repertoires, expanded TCRs gave rise to significantly more large CDR3 similarity clusters.

Time point reported: patch test 1, 2 weeks after DPC sensitization. The treatment is: therapeutic diphenylcyclopropenone sensitization with weekly scalp DPC. The chain links TRBV29-1 to TRBJ1-2; possibly TRBD1 for D (5 bases). Specimen: whole blood, collected in connection with sensitization to the hapten diphenylcyclopropenone (DPC). The sequence was collected from a man between 35 and 55 years old with alopecia areata. Some clones in this sample may be carry-over from other donors' samples. The CDR3 region has the DNA TGCAGGGAACAACAGGCAGGCTATGGCTACACCTTC. Encoded protein: CREQQAGYGYTF.